A single sample is the source of the 5 T cell receptor beta chains below, sequenced in a study of blood T cells in healthy people across ages. Using a J-beta primer mix together with a sample-barcoded 5' primer, a second PCR was run for 7 to 11 cycles. MiXCR, run by TCRdb on the 5' RACE reads, gives a single entry per CDR3 protein. The data hold more than 500,000 distinct CDR3 sequences, with about 26% observed a single time. These records were also assigned to another study, of T cells of mothers and their children.

Specimen: blood. These receptor sequences come from a boy aged 2 to 9 in good health.

This chain joins TRBV2 and TRBJ2-4; D remains ambiguous. Germline CDR1 reads SNHLY; CDR2 reads FYNNEI. CDR3 length: 12 residues. V dropped 3 bases and J dropped 9 bases, with 9 bases sitting between them. The CDR3 nucleotides are TGTGCCAGCAGTGAGGTAGCAGGCATTCAGTACTTC. Encoded protein: CASSEVAGIQYF. The full variable domain, completed using reference TRBV2 and TRBJ2-4, is EPEVTQTPSHQVTQMGQEVILRCVPISNHLYFYWYRQILGQKVEFLVSFYNNEISEKSEIFDDQFSVERPDGSNFTLKIRSTKLEDSAMYFCASSEVAGIQYFGAGTRLSVL.

This chain connects TRBV5-5 to TRBJ2-7; no clear D. V dropped 0 bases and J dropped 0 bases, with 7 bases sitting between them. Germline values: CDR1 SGHKS, CDR2 YYEKEE (reference sequence). The CDR3 is 14 residues long. Here the CDR3 DNA reads TGTGCCAGCAGCTTGGAACTGAACTCCTACGAGCAGTACTTC. This gives the protein CASSLELNSYEQYF.

This clonotype was seen only a few times. This chain connects TRBV7-9 to TRBJ2-7; tentative D call: TRBD1 (5 bases). Per germline, CDR1 SEHNR and CDR2 FQNEAQ (reference sequence). Trimming took off 2 bases at V and 4 bases at J, with 9 bases between the two ends. The CDR3 covers 13 residues. CDR3 region: CASSLFRGYEQYF. The CDR3 DNA reads TGTGCCAGCAGCTTATTTAGGGGATACGAGCAGTACTTC.

The V call is TRBV30, the J call TRBJ2-2; D is undetermined. This CDR3 comprises 14 residues. Trimming took 4 bases from V and 0 from J, leaving 9 bases between them. In germline, CDR1 is GTSNPN, CDR2 SVGIG (reference sequence). CDR3 coding DNA: TGTGCCTGGAAATGGAGTACGAACACCGGGGAGCTGTTTTTT. It is translated as CAWKWSTNTGELFF.

This clonotype was seen repeatedly, ten times or more. The gene calls are TRBV7-9 and TRBJ2-5; 8 bases are a match to TRBD2. There are 17 residues in the CDR3. J was trimmed by 5 bases and V by 4 bases; bases with no gene match: 15. Germline CDR1 SEHNR, CDR2 FQNEAQ (reference sequence). As DNA, the CDR3 is TGTGCCAGCAGCTCTGCCGCTGGAGCGGGAGTATCTGAGACCCAGTACTTC. Protein: CASSSAAGAGVSETQYF.